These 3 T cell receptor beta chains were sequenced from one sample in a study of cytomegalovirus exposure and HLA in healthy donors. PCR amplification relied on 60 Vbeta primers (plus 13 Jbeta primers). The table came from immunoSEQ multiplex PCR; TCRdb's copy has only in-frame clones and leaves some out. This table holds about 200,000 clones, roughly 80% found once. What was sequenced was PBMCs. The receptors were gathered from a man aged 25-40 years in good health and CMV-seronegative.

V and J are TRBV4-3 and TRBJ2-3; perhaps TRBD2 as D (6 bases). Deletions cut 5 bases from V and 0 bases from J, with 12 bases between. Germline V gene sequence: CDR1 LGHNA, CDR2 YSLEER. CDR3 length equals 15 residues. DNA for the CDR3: TGCGCCAGCAGCTCGGGGGAGCGGAGCACAGATACGCAGTATTTT. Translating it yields CASSSGERSTDTQYF.

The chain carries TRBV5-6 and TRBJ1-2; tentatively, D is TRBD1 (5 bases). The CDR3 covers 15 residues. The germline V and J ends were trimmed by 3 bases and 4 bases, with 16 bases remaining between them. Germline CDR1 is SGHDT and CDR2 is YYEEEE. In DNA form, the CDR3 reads TGTGCCAGCAGCTCCATTATGGGGGGGGTCTATGGCTACACCTTC. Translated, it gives CASSSIMGGVYGYTF.

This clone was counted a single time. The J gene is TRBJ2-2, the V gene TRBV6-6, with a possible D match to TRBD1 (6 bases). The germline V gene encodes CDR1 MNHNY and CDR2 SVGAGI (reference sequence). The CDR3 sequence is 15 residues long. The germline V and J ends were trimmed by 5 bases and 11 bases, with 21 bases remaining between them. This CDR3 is CASSQMVGGVGELFF. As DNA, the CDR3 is TGTGCCAGCAGTCAAATGGTAGGGGGTGTTGGAGAGCTGTTTTTT.